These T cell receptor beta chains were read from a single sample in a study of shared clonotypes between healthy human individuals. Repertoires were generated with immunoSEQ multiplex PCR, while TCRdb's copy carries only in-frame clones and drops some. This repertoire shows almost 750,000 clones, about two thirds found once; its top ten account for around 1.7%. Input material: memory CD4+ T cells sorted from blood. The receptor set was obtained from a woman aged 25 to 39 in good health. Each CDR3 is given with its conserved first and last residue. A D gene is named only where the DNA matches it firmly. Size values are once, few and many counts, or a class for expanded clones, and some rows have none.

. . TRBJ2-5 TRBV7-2 TGTGCCAGCAGCTTATGGGACATCCAAGAGACCCAGTACTTC CASSLWDIQETQYF
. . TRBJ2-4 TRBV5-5 TGTGCCAGCAGCCAAGACGGGTGGGACATTCAGTACTTC CASSQDGWDIQYF
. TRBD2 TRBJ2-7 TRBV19 TGTGCCAGTAGTCCAGCCCGCGGGAGGGTATCCTACGAGCAGTACTTC CASSPARGRVSYEQYF
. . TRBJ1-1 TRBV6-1 TGTGCCAGCAGCCTGGAGGGGCACACTGAAGCTTTCTTT CASSLEGHTEAFF
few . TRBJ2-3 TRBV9 TGTGCCAGCAGCGTGTCGGCAGATACGCAGTATTTT CASSVSADTQYF
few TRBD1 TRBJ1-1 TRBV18 TGTGCCAGCTCACCAGGGACAGGAATGAACACTGAAGCTTTCTTT CASSPGTGMNTEAFF
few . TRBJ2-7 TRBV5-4 TGTGCCAGCAGCCCCGGACAGCTTTCCTACGAGCAGTACTTC CASSPGQLSYEQYF
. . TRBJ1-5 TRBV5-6 TGTGCCAGCAGCTTGCGGGGCGGTGGCAATCAGCCCCAGCATTTT CASSLRGGGNQPQHF
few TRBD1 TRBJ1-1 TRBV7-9 TGTGCCAGCAGCTTATGGCGAGACAGGGCGCCTGAAGCTTTCTTT CASSLWRDRAPEAFF
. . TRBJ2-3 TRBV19 TGTGCCACCGTAGCAGCCCGGGGAGATTCAGATACGCAGTATTTT CATVAARGDSDTQYF
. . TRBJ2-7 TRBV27 TGTGCCAGCAGCCCTCCGGGGATAGTATACGAGCAGTACTTC CASSPPGIVYEQYF
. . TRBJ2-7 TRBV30 TGTGCCTGGGCGCATAGGGCAAACTACGAGCAGTACTTC CAWAHRANYEQYF
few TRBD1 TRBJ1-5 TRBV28 TGTGCCAGCAGCAAAATCGGTCAGGGGGATCAGCCCCAGCATTTT CASSKIGQGDQPQHF
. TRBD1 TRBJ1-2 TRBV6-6 TGTGCCAGCAGTTCCCACGGACAGGAGAACTATGGCTACACCTTC CASSSHGQENYGYTF
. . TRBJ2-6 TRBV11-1 TGTGCCAGCAGCTTCGCCGGGGCCAACGTCCTGACTTTC CASSFAGANVLTF
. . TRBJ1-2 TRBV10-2 TGCGCCAGCAGTGGGCAGATACTCTATGGCTACACCTTC CASSGQILYGYTF
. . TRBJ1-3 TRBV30 TGTGCCTGGAGTGGGGGGAGCTCTGGAAACACCATATATTTT CAWSGGSSGNTIYF
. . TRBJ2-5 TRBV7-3 TGTGCCAGCAGCTTAAGGGCAGGGAAAGAGACCCAGTACTTC CASSLRAGKETQYF
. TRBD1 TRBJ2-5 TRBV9 TGTGCCAGCAGCCCCGGGGGGACAGGGGGAGTGACCCAGTACTTC CASSPGGTGGVTQYF
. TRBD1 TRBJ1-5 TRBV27 TGTGCCAGCAGTTTAGGACAGGCCACTCAGCCCCAGCATTTT CASSLGQATQPQHF
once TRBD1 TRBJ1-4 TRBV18 TGTGCCAGCACGAGGGACAGGGGGTTTGAAAAACTGTTTTTT CASTRDRGFEKLFF
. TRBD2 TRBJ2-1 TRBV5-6 TGTGCCAGCAGCTTTCCCAGCGGGAGGGATAATGAGCAGTTCTTC CASSFPSGRDNEQFF
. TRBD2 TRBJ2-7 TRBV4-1 TGCGCCAGCACCCCGTTTGCGGGAGTTGCCGAGCAGTACTTC CASTPFAGVAEQYF
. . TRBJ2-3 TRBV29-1 TGCAGCGTTGAGGGAGCCGCAGCGGATACGCAGTATTTT CSVEGAAADTQYF
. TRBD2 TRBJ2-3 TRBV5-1 TGCGCCAGCAGCTGGAGAACTAGCGAGCCAACAGATACGCAGTATTTT CASSWRTSEPTDTQYF
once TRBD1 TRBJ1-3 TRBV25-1 TGTGCCAGCAGTGAATTAGGGACAGGCGGTCCTGGAAACACCATATATTTT CASSELGTGGPGNTIYF
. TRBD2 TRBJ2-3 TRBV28 TGTGCCACCCGAGGGCCCAGTACTAGCGGTACGCAGTATTTT CATRGPSTSGTQYF
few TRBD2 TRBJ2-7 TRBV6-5 TGTGCCACCACCAGGACTAGCGGTACCTACGAGCAGTACTTC CATTRTSGTYEQYF
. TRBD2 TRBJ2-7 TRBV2 TGTGCCAGCACTGGGACTAACCCCAGGGAGCAGTACTTC CASTGTNPREQYF
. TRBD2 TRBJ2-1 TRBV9 TGTGCCAGCAGCGTAGGAGAGGTGGGACTAGCGGCTCGGAATGAGCAGTTCTTC CASSVGEVGLAARNEQFF
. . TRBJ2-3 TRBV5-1 TGCGCCAGCAGCTTGGCCGGAGATACGCAGTATTTT CASSLAGDTQYF
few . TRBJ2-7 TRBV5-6 TGTGCCAGCAGCTTGGGGGACACAGACTACGAGCAGTACTTC CASSLGDTDYEQYF
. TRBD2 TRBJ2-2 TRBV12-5 TGTGCTAGTGGTTTGGTACTAGCGGGGTTGAACACCGGGGAGCTGTTTTTT CASGLVLAGLNTGELFF
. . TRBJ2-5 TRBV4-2 TGTGCCAGCAGCCAAGATGAAGGGGGGAAGACCCAGTACTTC CASSQDEGGKTQYF
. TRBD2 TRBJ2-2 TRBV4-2 TGTGCCAGCAGCCGCCTAGCGGGAGACGACACCGGGGAGCTGTTTTTT CASSRLAGDDTGELFF
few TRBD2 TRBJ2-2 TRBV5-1 TGCGCCAGCAGCTTGGTACTAGCGGGAGACGGGGAGCTGTTTTTT CASSLVLAGDGELFF
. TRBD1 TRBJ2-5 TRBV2 TGTGCCTGCCGGGACAGGGGAGAGACCCAGTACTTC CACRDRGETQYF
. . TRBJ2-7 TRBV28 TGTGCCAGCAGACCCGTTGGCAGCGGAAAATCCTACGAGCAGTACTTC CASRPVGSGKSYEQYF
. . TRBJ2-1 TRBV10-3 TGTGCCATCAGTGAGGGTGGGACGGTGACCAATGAGCAGTTCTTC CAISEGGTVTNEQFF
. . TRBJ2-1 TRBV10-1 TGCGCCAGCAGTGAGTCGTTCAGGGGTAATGAGCAGTTCTTC CASSESFRGNEQFF
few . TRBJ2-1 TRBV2 TGTGCCAGCAGTGAAGCAACTAGTTTCTACAATGAGCAGTTCTTC CASSEATSFYNEQFF
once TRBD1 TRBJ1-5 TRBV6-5 TGTGCCAGTTCCGGGACAGGTATCAATCAGCCCCAGCATTTT CASSGTGINQPQHF
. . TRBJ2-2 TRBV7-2 TGTGCCAGCAGCTTCGGGGGGCGGCACACCGGGGAGCTGTTTTTT CASSFGGRHTGELFF
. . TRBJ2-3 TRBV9 TGTGCCAGCAGCGCTCTAGGGGAGAGCACAGATACGCAGTATTTT CASSALGESTDTQYF
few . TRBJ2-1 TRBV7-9 TGTGCCAGCAGCCGCGCCCTCCTGGGGACCTCCTACAATGAGCAGTTCTTC CASSRALLGTSYNEQFF
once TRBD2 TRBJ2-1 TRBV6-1 TGTGCCAGCCTAGCGGGAGTTCCAAATGAGCAGTTCTTC CASLAGVPNEQFF
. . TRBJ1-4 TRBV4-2 TGTGCCAGCAGCCAAGCGGGCGGGTTTAGTAGTGTTGAAAAACTGTTTTTT CASSQAGGFSSVEKLFF
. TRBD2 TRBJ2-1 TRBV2 TGTGCCAGCAGTAGCGGGAGGGTCTCCTACAATGAGCAGTTCTTC CASSSGRVSYNEQFF
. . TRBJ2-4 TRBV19 TGTGCCAGTAGTATTCGAATCGCCCCAAACATTCAGTACTTC CASSIRIAPNIQYF
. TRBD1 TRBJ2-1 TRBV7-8 TGTGCCAGCAGCTCTGACAGGGTATGGGGGGAGCAGTTCTTC CASSSDRVWGEQFF
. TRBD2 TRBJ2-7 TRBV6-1 TGTGCCAGCAGTTATAGCGGGGGAGACTACGAGCAGTACTTC CASSYSGGDYEQYF
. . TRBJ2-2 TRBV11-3 TGTGCCAGCGCAGCGCAGTATGGTGGGGAGCTGTTTTTT CASAAQYGGELFF
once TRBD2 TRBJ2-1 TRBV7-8 TGTGCCAGCAGACTAGCGGGAGTCGATGAGCAGTTCTTC CASRLAGVDEQFF
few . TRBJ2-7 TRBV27 TGTGCCAGCAGTCTTCAGACGCCCACAGGTGCCGAGCAGTACTTC CASSLQTPTGAEQYF